Listed below are T cell receptor beta chains from one sample, sequenced in a study of blood T cell repertoires in COVID-19. Repertoires were generated with immunoSEQ multiplex PCR, while TCRdb's copy carries only in-frame clones and drops some. The sample lists roughly 200,000 clones; approximately 85% were seen once. Material: PBMCs or T cells enriched from blood (not recorded which). The origin of the receptors is a woman aged 25 to 39 who had recovered from COVID-19. Both conserved end residues are part of each CDR3. Fields, in order: V gene, clone size, D gene, J gene, CDR3 DNA, CDR3 protein. D genes are given only for firm matches. Where a row states a size, it is once, few, many or the class of an expanded clone; other rows omit it.

TRBV29-1	NA	TRBD1	TRBJ2-3	TGCAGCGTCCTGCCGGGACAGGACACAGATACGCAGTATTTT	CSVLPGQDTDTQYF
TRBV2	NA	TRBD1	TRBJ1-5	TGTGCCAGCAGTCGACAGGGGCTGAGCAATCAGCCCCAGCATTTT	CASSRQGLSNQPQHF
TRBV25-1	NA	NA	TRBJ2-3	TGTGCCAGCAGTGAGTCGGGGAGCACAGATACGCAGTATTTT	CASSESGSTDTQYF
TRBV10-1	NA	NA	TRBJ2-5	TGCGCCAGCAGTGAGTCGGAGACAGGCCACGAAGAGACCCAGTACTTC	CASSESETGHEETQYF
TRBV21-1	NA	NA	TRBJ1-5	TGTGCCAGCAGCCTAAAAAAGGGGAGGGTTAAGCCCCAGCATTTT	CASSLKKGRVKPQHF
TRBV3-1/TRBV3-2	NA	NA	TRBJ2-2	TGTGCCAGCAGCCACACCCCAGGGACCGGGGAGCTGTTTTTT	CASSHTPGTGELFF
TRBV5-6	NA	NA	TRBJ1-2	TGTGCCAGCAGCTTGGGACAGAACTATGGCTACACCTTC	CASSLGQNYGYTF
TRBV29-1	NA	NA	TRBJ2-7	TGCAGCGTTTTTACTACCTACGAGCAGTACTTC	CSVFTTYEQYF
TRBV7-8	few	TRBD2	TRBJ2-1	TGTGCCAGCAGCTTCGAGCGGGGCTCCTACAATGAGCAGTTCTTC	CASSFERGSYNEQFF
TRBV28	NA	TRBD2	TRBJ2-1	TGTGCCAGCATGGGACTAGGTCAGATCAAATACAATGAGCAGTTCTTC	CASMGLGQIKYNEQFF
TRBV7-7	NA	NA	TRBJ2-1	TGTGCTAGCAGCTTAGCGCCTAGGAATGAGCAGTTCTTC	CASSLAPRNEQFF
TRBV27	NA	NA	TRBJ1-5	TGTGCCAGCAGTGGCGGGTTAGGGCAGCCCCAGCATTTT	CASSGGLGQPQHF
TRBV28	once	TRBD1	TRBJ2-7	TGTGCCAGCAGTTTAATCTTTGGGACAGGAATTGGCGAGCAGTACTTC	CASSLIFGTGIGEQYF
TRBV5-1	NA	NA	TRBJ2-5	TGCGCCAGCAGGTTGGATGACTTGGGGACCCAGTACTTC	CASRLDDLGTQYF
TRBV6-1	NA	TRBD2	TRBJ2-7	TGTGCCAGCAGTGGCCCGACTAGCGGGGTCTCCTACGAGCAGTACTTC	CASSGPTSGVSYEQYF
TRBV7-8	NA	TRBD2	TRBJ2-1	TGTGCCAGCAGCCCCGGGACTATAAAAAGCTCCTACAATGAGCAGTTCTTC	CASSPGTIKSSYNEQFF
TRBV29-1	NA	TRBD1	TRBJ1-1	TGCAGCGTTGAGCAGGGGGGAAAAACTGAAGCTTTCTTT	CSVEQGGKTEAFF
TRBV6-1	few	NA	TRBJ1-6	TGTGCCAGCAGTGAATCGTGGGCGGGCATTAATTCACCCCTCCACTTT	CASSESWAGINSPLHF